This is a list of T cell receptor beta chains from one sample in a study of T cells in Graves' hyperthyroidism and ophthalmopathy. TCRdb re-analysed the multiplex PCR reads in MiXCR, keeping a single row per CDR3 protein. The sample has fewer than 750,000 distinct CDR3 sequences; about 45% are singletons. Sequencing was carried out using peripheral blood or thyroid tissue (not recorded which). The source of these receptors is a woman between 18 and 29 years old with Graves' hyperthyroidism. Both conserved end residues are part of each CDR3. D genes are given only for firm matches. The size of a clone is reported for some rows only, either as once, few or many, or as a class for expanded clones.

v_call	clone_size	j_call	d_call	cdr3_aa	cdr3_nt
TRBV7-9	few	TRBJ1-2	NA	CASSLKAGPSHGYTF	TGTGCCAGCAGCTTAAAGGCGGGGCCGTCCCATGGCTACACCTTC
TRBV19	few	TRBJ1-1	NA	CASSREGLNTEAFF	TGTGCCAGTAGTAGGGAGGGGCTGAACACTGAAGCTTTCTTT
TRBV6-2/TRBV6-3	many	TRBJ1-2	NA	CASSYSTNYGYTF	TGTGCCAGCAGTTACTCCACCAACTATGGCTACACCTTC
TRBV2	NA	TRBJ1-6	TRBD1	CASSIQGGSPLHF	TGTGCCAGCAGCATCCAGGGGGGATCCCCCCTCCACTTT
TRBV5-1	many	TRBJ2-7	NA	CASFTFEYEQYF	TGCGCCAGCTTCACGTTTGAATACGAGCAGTACTTC
TRBV25-1	NA	TRBJ2-5	NA	CVSSLDAETQYF	TGTGTCAGCAGCTTGGATGCAGAGACCCAGTACTTC
TRBV5-5	few	TRBJ2-7	TRBD1	CASSPGDRGYSWYEQYF	TGTGCCAGCAGCCCCGGGGACAGGGGGTATAGTTGGTACGAGCAGTACTTC
TRBV24-1	once	TRBJ2-1	TRBD2	CATAGTSEVNEQFF	TGTGCCACCGCCGGGACTAGCGAGGTCAATGAGCAGTTCTTC
TRBV20-1	NA	TRBJ1-5	TRBD1	CSARLSGQGRGSNQPQHF	TGCAGTGCTAGACTTTCGGGACAGGGTAGGGGTAGCAATCAGCCCCAGCATTTT
TRBV10-3	NA	TRBJ2-5	NA	CAISETAQETQYF	TGTGCCATCAGCGAGACAGCCCAAGAGACCCAGTACTTC
TRBV25-1	NA	TRBJ2-7	TRBD2	CASWTSGSEQYF	TGTGCCAGCTGGACTAGCGGGAGCGAGCAGTACTTC
TRBV27	NA	TRBJ1-5	TRBD1	CASSFGTGRTQPQHF	TGTGCCAGCAGTTTCGGGACAGGGAGGACTCAGCCCCAGCATTTT
TRBV19	NA	TRBJ2-7	NA	CASSITGVNNEQYF	TGTGCCAGTAGTATCACGGGAGTCAACAATGAGCAGTACTTC
TRBV7-7	NA	TRBJ2-3	NA	CASSYAGGTDTQYF	TGTGCCAGCAGCTACGCAGGGGGGACAGATACGCAGTATTTT
TRBV20-1	NA	TRBJ2-5	TRBD2	CSATGTTNEQYF	TGCAGTGCTACCGGGACTACCAATGAGCAGTACTTC
TRBV6-2/TRBV6-3	few	TRBJ2-7	TRBD2	CASSYQASGSSYEQYF	TGTGCCAGCAGTTATCAGGCTAGCGGGAGTTCCTACGAGCAGTACTTC
TRBV19	NA	TRBJ1-1	TRBD1	CASSPLTGVNTEALF	TGCGCCAGTAGCCCTCTCACAGGGGTGAACACTGAAGCTCTCTTT
TRBV2	NA	TRBJ1-2	TRBD1	CASSSTGGWYGYTF	TGTGCCAGCAGTTCTACAGGGGGCTGGTATGGCTACACCTTC
TRBV7-3	NA	TRBJ2-3	TRBD2	CASSRDYLSTDTQYF	TGTGCCAGCTCCCGGGACTACCTTTCCACAGATACGCAGTATTTT
TRBV7-2	NA	TRBJ2-3	NA	CASSRTPRGLGTQYF	TGTGCCAGCAGCCGCACCCCCCGGGGGCTAGGTACGCAGTATTTT
TRBV29-1	NA	TRBJ2-4	NA	CSVEAGGQNIQYF	TGCAGCGTTGAGGCAGGGGGGCAAAACATTCAGTACTTC
TRBV5-5	NA	TRBJ1-2	NA	CASSFQGSSGNTF	TGTGCCAGCAGCTTTCAGGGATCCTCTGGAAACACCTTC
TRBV7-2	NA	TRBJ2-3	TRBD2	CASSLGLAGRDTQYF	TGTGCCAGCAGCTTAGGACTAGCGGGGAGAGATACGCAGTATTTT
TRBV29-1	NA	TRBJ1-2	TRBD1	CSVPDRGYGYTF	TGCAGCGTTCCCGACAGGGGCTATGGCTACACCTTC
TRBV6-5	NA	TRBJ2-7	TRBD2	CASSISGSIYEQYF	TGTGCCAGCAGTATTAGCGGGAGTATTTACGAGCAGTACTTC